The 6 T cell receptor beta chains listed next were all sequenced from one sample in a study of monozygotic twins with inflammatory bowel disease. TCRdb reprocessed the 5' RACE reads and keeps a single row for each CDR3 protein, giving no DNA. This sample's table has about 210,000 distinct CDR3 sequences. The specimen sequenced was blood. The receptors originated from a human donor with ulcerative colitis or Crohn's disease, or a healthy co-twin of an affected twin (not recorded which).

This chain links TRBV20-1 with TRBJ2-1; the TCRdb call, TRBD1, lacks DNA for checking. The germline CDR1 and CDR2 sequences are DFQATT and SNEGSKA (reference sequence). This CDR3 has 14 residues. The CDR3 reads CSALTLTGTNEQFF.

The chain has TRBV6-1 and TRBJ2-2; the TCRdb call, TRBD2, lacks DNA for checking. Germline CDR1 and CDR2: MNHNS and SASEGT. CDR3 length: 15 amino acids. CDR3 protein: CASSMALVGTGELFF.

This chain joins TRBV5-5 and TRBJ1-1; as DNA is missing, the TRBD1 call by TCRdb cannot be tested. CDR3 size: 14 residues. The germline V gene has CDR1 SGHKS and CDR2 YYEKEE (reference sequence). CDR3 amino acids: CASRVQGADPEAFF.

The V gene is TRBV5-1, the J gene TRBJ2-1; TCRdb calls TRBD2, which cannot be checked without DNA. Germline V gene sequence: CDR1 SGHRS, CDR2 YFSETQ. The CDR3 covers 15 residues. CDR3 residues: CASSWTSGVYNEQFF.

The V and J genes are TRBV4-1 and TRBJ1-5. Germline V CDR1 and CDR2: MGHRA, YSYEKL. There are 15 residues in the CDR3. The CDR3 loop is CASSQGGNSNQPQHF.

CDR3 sequence: CASSLGQHTDTQYF. J is TRBJ2-3 and V is TRBV5-5; the TCRdb D gene call, TRBD1, has no DNA to confirm it. CDR3 length equals 14 residues. The V gene's germline CDR1 is SGHKS and CDR2 YYEKEE (reference sequence).